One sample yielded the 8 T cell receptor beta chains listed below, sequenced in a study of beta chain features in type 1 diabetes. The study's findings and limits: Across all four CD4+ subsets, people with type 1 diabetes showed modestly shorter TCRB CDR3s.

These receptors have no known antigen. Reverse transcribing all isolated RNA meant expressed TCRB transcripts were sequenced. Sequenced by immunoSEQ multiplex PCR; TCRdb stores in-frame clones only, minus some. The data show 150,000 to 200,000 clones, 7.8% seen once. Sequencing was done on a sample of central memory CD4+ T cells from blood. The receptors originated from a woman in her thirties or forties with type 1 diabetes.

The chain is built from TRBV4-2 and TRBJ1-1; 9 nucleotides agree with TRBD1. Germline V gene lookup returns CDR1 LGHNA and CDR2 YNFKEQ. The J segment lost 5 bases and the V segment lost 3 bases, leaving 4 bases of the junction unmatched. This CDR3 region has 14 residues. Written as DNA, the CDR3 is TGTGCCAGCAGCCATACCGGGACAGGGACTGAAGCTTTCTTT. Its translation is CASSHTGTGTEAFF.

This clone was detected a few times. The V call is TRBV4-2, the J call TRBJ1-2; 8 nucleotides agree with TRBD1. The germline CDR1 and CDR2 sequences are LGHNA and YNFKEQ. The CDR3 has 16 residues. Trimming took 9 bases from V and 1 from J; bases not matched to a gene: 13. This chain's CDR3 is CASDPGQGKNNYGYTF. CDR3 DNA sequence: TGTGCCAGTGACCCTGGACAGGGAAAAAATAACTATGGCTACACCTTC.

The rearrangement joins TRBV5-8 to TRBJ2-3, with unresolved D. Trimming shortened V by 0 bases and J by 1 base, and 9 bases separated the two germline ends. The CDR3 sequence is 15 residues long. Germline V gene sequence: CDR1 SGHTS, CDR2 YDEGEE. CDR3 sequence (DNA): TGTGCCAGCAGCTTGGGCCATGCAGGCACAGATACGCAGTATTTT. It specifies CASSLGHAGTDTQYF.

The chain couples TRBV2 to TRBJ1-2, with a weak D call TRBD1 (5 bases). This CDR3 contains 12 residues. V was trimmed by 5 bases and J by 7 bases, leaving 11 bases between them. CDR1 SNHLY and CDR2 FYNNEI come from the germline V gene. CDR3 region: CASSPGIIGYTF. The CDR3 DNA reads TGTGCCAGCAGTCCAGGGATTATTGGCTACACCTTC.

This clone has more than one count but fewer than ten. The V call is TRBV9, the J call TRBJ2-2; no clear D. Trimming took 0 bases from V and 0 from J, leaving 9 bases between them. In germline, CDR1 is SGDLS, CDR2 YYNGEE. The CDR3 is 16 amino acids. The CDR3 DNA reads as TGTGCCAGCAGCGTAGTCGCGTTCGCGAACACCGGGGAGCTGTTTTTT. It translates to CASSVVAFANTGELFF.

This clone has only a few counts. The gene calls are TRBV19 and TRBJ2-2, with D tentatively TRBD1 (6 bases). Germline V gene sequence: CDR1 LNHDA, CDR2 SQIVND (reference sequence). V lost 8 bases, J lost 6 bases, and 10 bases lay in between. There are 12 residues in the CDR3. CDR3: CASLTGAGELFF. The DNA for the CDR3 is TGTGCCAGTTTGACAGGAGCCGGGGAGCTGTTTTTT.

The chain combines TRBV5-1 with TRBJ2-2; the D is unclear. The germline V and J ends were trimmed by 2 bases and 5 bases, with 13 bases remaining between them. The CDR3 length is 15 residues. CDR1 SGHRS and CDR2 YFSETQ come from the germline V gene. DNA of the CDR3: TGCGCCAGCAGCTTCCCTGATCAGTCAACCGGGGAGCTGTTTTTT. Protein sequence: CASSFPDQSTGELFF.

CDR3 sequence: CASPTPGTGRWETQYF. DNA for the CDR3: TGTGCCAGTCCAACTCCCGGGACAGGGAGGTGGGAGACCCAGTACTTC. V gene TRBV27 combines with J gene TRBJ2-5; 9 bases map to TRBD1. The CDR3 is 16 amino acids. V dropped 9 bases and J dropped 5; count of bases not matched to a gene: 16. The germline V gene has CDR1 MNHEY and CDR2 SMNVEV (reference sequence).